The 8 T cell receptor beta chains reported below all come from one sample, sequenced in a study of T-cell reconstitution after alpha-beta-depleted transplantation in children. Using unique molecular identifiers, the investigators prepared the TCRbeta library. TCRdb re-analysed the PCR reads in MiXCR, keeping a single row per CDR3 protein. The table records some 550,000 distinct CDR3 sequences, 20% to 25% of them present only once. This specimen consisted of PBMCs, mostly from graft donor cells, obtained 360 days after TCRalphabeta/CD19-depleted stem cell transplant. The receptor set was obtained from a boy in the first two years of life who had a stem cell transplant for acute myeloid leukemia, so the T cells may come from the graft donor.

A few counts support this clonotype. The chain uses TRBV20-1 and TRBJ2-7, with a weak D call TRBD1 (6 bases). The CDR3 runs 12 residues. Germline loops: CDR1 DFQATT, CDR2 SNEGSKA (reference sequence). The germline V and J ends were trimmed by 6 bases and 0 bases, with 9 bases remaining between them. The CDR3 is CSAKDSSYEQYV. DNA of the CDR3: TGCAGTGCCAAGGACAGCTCCTACGAGCAGTACGTC.

V and J are TRBV21-1 and TRBJ2-4; the table's D call, TRBD2, has no DNA check behind it. TRBV21-1 is listed as a pseudogene. CDR3 length: 15 amino acids. CDR3 coding DNA: TGTGCCAGCAGCACTTTCAGGGAGGAACGAAACATTCAGTACTTC. Protein: CASSTFREERNIQYF.

J is TRBJ2-2 and V is TRBV4-3, with D uncertain. The CDR3 runs to 16 residues. Germline V gene lookup returns CDR1 LGHNA and CDR2 YSLEER. V shed 1 base and J shed 0 bases, with 9 bases lying between them. DNA of the CDR3: TGCGCCAGCAGCCAAGGGATGTCACCGAACACCGGGGAGCTGTTTTTT. It specifies CASSQGMSPNTGELFF.

The V call is TRBV7-6, the J call TRBJ2-1; 9 nucleotides line up with TRBD2. Germline lookup yields CDR1 SGHVS and CDR2 FNYEAQ. V gave up 0 bases and J gave up 9 bases; unmatched junction bases: 3. CDR3 size: 14 residues. The CDR3 here is CASSLARGGAEQFF. In DNA form, the CDR3 reads TGTGCCAGCAGCTTAGCGCGGGGGGGCGCTGAGCAGTTCTTC.

The chain is built from TRBV6-2 or TRBV6-3 and TRBJ1-5, with TRBD1 identical over 8 bases. Germline trimming cut 7 bases from V and 10 bases from J; bases unmatched to any gene: 15. The germline V gene has CDR1 MNHEY and CDR2 SVGEGT. The CDR3 loop spans 15 amino acids. Written as DNA, the CDR3 is TGTGCCAGCACCGTAGAAGGGACAGGTGTCCATCCCCAGCATTTT. Protein: CASTVEGTGVHPQHF.

The chain employs TRBV7-2 and TRBJ1-2; 9 bases align to TRBD1. The germline V gene has CDR1 SGHTA and CDR2 FQGNSA. The CDR3 runs to 14 residues. J gave up 1 base and V 7 bases, and 4 bases lay outside the gene matches. The CDR3: CASKEGQGNYGYTF. The CDR3 nucleotides are TGTGCCAGCAAGGAGGGACAGGGTAACTATGGCTACACCTTC.

This clonotype was picked up many times. The chain is built from TRBV6-5 and TRBJ1-6; D is unclear. Trimming took 2 bases from V and 8 from J, leaving 13 bases between them. CDR1 and CDR2 (germline): MNHEY, SVGAGI. This CDR3 is built from 15 residues. CDR3 amino acids: CASSYSFYADSPLHF. CDR3 DNA: TGTGCCAGCAGTTACAGTTTTTACGCCGATTCACCCCTCCACTTT.

The rearrangement links TRBV5-1 to TRBJ1-1; a possible D gene is TRBD1 (6 bases). The CDR3 is 18 amino acids. Germline V CDR1 and CDR2: SGHRS, YFSETQ. Trimming left V 4 bases short and J 2 bases short, with 24 bases between. As DNA, the CDR3 is TGCGCCAGCAGCACGACCCTACAGGGTGCCAATCCTAACACTGAAGCTTTCTTT. This codes for CASSTTLQGANPNTEAFF.